This T cell receptor beta chain was captured by sequencing in a study of blood T cell repertoires in COVID-19. Study context: Material from acute and convalescent COVID-19 was sourced from the United States, Italy and Spain.

Study processing details: Estimates of nucleated cell counts were drawn from the amplification of reference gene primers. Generated by immunoSEQ multiplex PCR, the TCRdb table keeps only in-frame clones and is missing some. The DNA gave D and trimming, while V, J and clone size come from that table. The sample has a few hundred thousand clones, approximately 90% seen once. Participants had their cohort set by participant-reported clinical history. Looked up from germline, CDR1 is GTSNPN and CDR2 is SVGIG (reference sequence). V was cut by 0 bases and J by 7 bases, with 24 bases left in between. CDR3 length: 18 residues.

This TCR derives from a woman aged 45-59 years who had recovered from COVID-19. Material for sequencing was PBMCs or T cells enriched from blood (not recorded which). This chain uses TRBV30 with TRBJ1-4; D may be TRBD1 (6 bases). CDR3 loop: CAWSVRARGPLGIEKLFF. The CDR3 bases are TGTGCCTGGAGTGTACGGGCCAGGGGCCCGCTAGGAATTGAAAAACTGTTTTTT.